One sample yielded the 14 T cell receptor beta chains listed below, sequenced in a study of shared clonotypes between healthy human individuals. Data came from immunoSEQ multiplex PCR; TCRdb stores just in-frame clones and leaves some out. This repertoire shows about half a million clones, around 79% found once; its top ten account for 10% to 15%. The sequenced material came from PBMCs. The receptors were gathered from a woman aged 35 to 49 in good health. Some clones in this sample may be carry-over from other donors' samples.

V gene TRBV19 combines with J gene TRBJ2-1, with 8 nucleotides matching TRBD1. The germline gives CDR1 LNHDA, CDR2 SQIVND (reference sequence). J lost 8 bases, V lost 5 bases, and 11 bases had no gene match. There are 15 residues in the CDR3. DNA for the CDR3: TGTGCCAGTAGTGTTGAAACAGGGGGTCGCGATGAGCAGTTCTTC. Protein sequence: CASSVETGGRDEQFF.

This clone was detected only once. The chain carries TRBV7-2 and TRBJ2-7, with 10 nucleotides matching TRBD1. In germline, CDR1 is SGHTA, CDR2 FQGNSA. The CDR3 is 16 amino acids. The V and J ends lost 5 bases and 0 bases, in that order; junction bases with no gene match: 7. The CDR3 is CASSPRTGGSSYEQYF. The CDR3 region has the DNA TGTGCCAGCAGCCCCCGGACAGGGGGGAGCTCCTACGAGCAGTACTTC.

As concerns this clone: This sample includes further DNA sequences coding for the same CDR3. The V gene is TRBV28, the J gene TRBJ1-2, with D uncertain. V shed 2 bases and J shed 5 bases, with 6 bases lying between them. This CDR3 contains 12 residues. Germline V gene sequence: CDR1 MDHEN, CDR2 SYDVKM. This CDR3 is CASSLRLYGYTF. The DNA of the CDR3 is TGTGCCAGCAGTTTAAGATTATATGGCTACACCTTC.

This chain joins TRBV4-1 and TRBJ1-4, with a possible D match to TRBD1 (5 bases). Germline loops: CDR1 MGHRA, CDR2 YSYEKL. The ends were cut back, 1 base at V and 4 bases at J, with 13 bases in the middle. The CDR3 extends over 16 amino acids. The CDR3 protein is CASSQAPGGGNEKLFF. The CDR3 coding sequence is TGCGCCAGCAGCCAAGCCCCGGGGGGAGGTAATGAAAAACTGTTTTTT.

This clone was detected only a few times. This chain uses TRBV28 with TRBJ1-1; 8 nucleotides agree with TRBD1. The CDR3 has 14 residues. Germline CDR1 reads MDHEN; CDR2 reads SYDVKM. V was clipped by 7 bases and J by 2 bases; unmatched bases: 6. The CDR3 reads CASTLAGGNTEAFF. CDR3 nucleotide sequence: TGTGCCAGCACCTTGGCAGGGGGCAACACTGAAGCTTTCTTT.

This clone was seen only once. V is TRBV6-5 and J is TRBJ2-5; D remains unclear. CDR3 size: 13 residues. Trimming removed 6 bases from V and 5 bases from J, with 13 bases in between. CDR1 is MNHEY, CDR2 SVGAGI, per germline. The CDR3 region has the DNA TGTGCCAGCAGGTCACCTGGACGGGAGACCCAGTACTTC. This codes for CASRSPGRETQYF.

This clone was found a few times. V gene TRBV4-3 combines with J gene TRBJ2-7, with D perhaps assigned TRBD1 or TRBD2 (6 bases each). The V end lost 2 bases, the J end lost 7 bases, and 15 bases lay between the germline ends. From germline, CDR1 is LGHNA and CDR2 YSLEER. The CDR3 is 14 amino acids. The CDR3 protein is CASSQKQGGGEQYF. The CDR3 nucleotides are TGCGCCAGCAGCCAAAAACAGGGAGGAGGGGAGCAGTACTTC.

The chain recombines TRBV28 with TRBJ1-5, with 8 bases aligning to TRBD1. Unmatched junction bases numbered 7, after V lost 9 bases and J lost 3 bases. Germline V gives CDR1 MDHEN, CDR2 SYDVKM. This CDR3 has 14 amino acids. The CDR3 bases are TGTGCCAGTCGAGAACAGGGGGACAATCAGCCCCAGCATTTT. It specifies CASREQGDNQPQHF. Using reference TRBV28 and TRBJ1-5 for the parts outside the CDR3, the full variable domain is DVKVTQSSRYLVKRTGEKVFLECVQDMDHENMFWYRQDPGLGLRLIYFSYDVKMKEKGDIPEGYSVSREKKERFSLILESASTNQTSMYLCASREQGDNQPQHFGDGTRLSIL.

This sequence joins TRBV2 and TRBJ1-5; D gene ambiguous. V lost 2 bases and J 1 base, leaving 6 bases between the germline ends. Germline V gene sequence: CDR1 SNHLY, CDR2 FYNNEI. CDR3 length equals 14 residues. The CDR3 spells CASSELRSNQPQHF. The CDR3 nucleotides are TGTGCCAGCAGTGAATTACGCAGCAATCAGCCCCAGCATTTT.

The V call is TRBV27, the J call TRBJ2-5; D unclear. The CDR3 totals 15 residues. Germline V gene sequence: CDR1 MNHEY, CDR2 SMNVEV (reference sequence). The V gene lost 7 bases and the J gene lost 0 bases, with 15 bases spanning the gap. CDR3 DNA sequence: TGTGCCAGCACCTGGAACTTCAGGTACCAAGAGACCCAGTACTTC. Protein sequence: CASTWNFRYQETQYF.

The chain has TRBV7-2 and TRBJ1-2; TRBD1 might be the D (5 bases). Germline V gene lookup returns CDR1 SGHTA and CDR2 FQGNSA. This CDR3 has 15 amino acids. Trimming removed 5 bases at V and 2 bases at J, with 15 bases between. CDR3 protein: CASSLTRDLNYGYTF. CDR3 sequence (DNA): TGTGCCAGCAGCCTTACTCGGGACTTGAACTATGGCTACACCTTC.

This clone was recorded a few times. This rearrangement joins TRBV7-2 to TRBJ2-2, with TRBD1 matching over 8 bases. V lost 7 bases and J lost 6; bases outside the gene matches: 10. This CDR3 region has 15 residues. Germline values: CDR1 SGHTA, CDR2 FQGNSA. For the CDR3, the DNA is TGTGCCAGCAAATCCGGGACAGGAGGGTCCGGGGAGCTGTTTTTT. Protein sequence: CASKSGTGGSGELFF.

The DNA for the CDR3 is TGTGCCAGTAGACAGACGGTTAACACCGGGGAGCTGTTTTTT. Translation: CASRQTVNTGELFF. The chain recombines TRBV19 with TRBJ2-2; the D is unclear. Germline-derived CDR1 and CDR2 are LNHDA and SQIVND (reference sequence). The CDR3 runs to 14 residues. Trimming cost V 6 bases and J 2 bases, with 10 bases left between them.

The chain combines TRBV6-5 with TRBJ1-3, with 9 nucleotides matching TRBD1. There are 16 residues in the CDR3. V lost 2 bases, J lost 4 bases, and 6 bases stayed unmatched. Germline CDR1 MNHEY, CDR2 SVGAGI. Written as DNA, the CDR3 is TGTGCCAGCAGTTACCGATACAGGGGGCAAGGAAACACCATATATTTT. Translating it yields CASSYRYRGQGNTIYF.